This TCR beta chain was sequenced for a study of cytomegalovirus exposure and HLA in healthy donors. CDR3 size: 15 residues. In germline, CDR1 is SEHNR, CDR2 FQNEAQ (reference sequence). V lost 7 bases and J 1 base, leaving 17 bases between the germline ends. With 60 Vbeta and 13 Jbeta primers, the PCR was carried out. Using immunoSEQ multiplex PCR, the repertoire was profiled, and TCRdb retains in-frame clones only, with some absent. This table has about 120,000 clones, 75% to 85% appearing once. Note on this clone: The same CDR3 also results from other DNA sequences found in this sample.

The TCR comes from a man aged 25-45 years in good health and CMV-seronegative. The chain carries TRBV7-9 and TRBJ2-7; D is unclear. The sample was PBMCs. The CDR3 loop reads CASTTNNRVSYEQYF. For the CDR3, the DNA is TGTGCCAGCACTACCAACAACCGGGTTTCCTACGAGCAGTACTTC.